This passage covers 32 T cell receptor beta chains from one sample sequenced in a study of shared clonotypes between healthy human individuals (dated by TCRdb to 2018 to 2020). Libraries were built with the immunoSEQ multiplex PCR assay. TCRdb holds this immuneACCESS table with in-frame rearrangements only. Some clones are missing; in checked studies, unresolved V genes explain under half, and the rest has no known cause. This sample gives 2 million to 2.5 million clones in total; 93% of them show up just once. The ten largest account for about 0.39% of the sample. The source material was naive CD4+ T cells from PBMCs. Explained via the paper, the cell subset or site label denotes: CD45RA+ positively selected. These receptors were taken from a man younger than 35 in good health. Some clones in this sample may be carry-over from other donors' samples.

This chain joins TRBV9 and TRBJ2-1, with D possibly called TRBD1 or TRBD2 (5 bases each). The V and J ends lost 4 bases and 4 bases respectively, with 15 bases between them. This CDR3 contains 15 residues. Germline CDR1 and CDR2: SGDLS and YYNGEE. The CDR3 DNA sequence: TGTGCCAGCAGCCTCCCGGGACCCCGTTACAATGAGCAGTTCTTC. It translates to CASSLPGPRYNEQFF.

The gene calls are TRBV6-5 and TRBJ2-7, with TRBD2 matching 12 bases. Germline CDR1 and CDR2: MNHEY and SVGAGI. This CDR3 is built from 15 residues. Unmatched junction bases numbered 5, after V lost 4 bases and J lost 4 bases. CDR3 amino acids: CASSSTSGRIYEQYF. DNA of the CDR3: TGTGCCAGCAGTTCAACTAGCGGGAGGATTTACGAGCAGTACTTC.

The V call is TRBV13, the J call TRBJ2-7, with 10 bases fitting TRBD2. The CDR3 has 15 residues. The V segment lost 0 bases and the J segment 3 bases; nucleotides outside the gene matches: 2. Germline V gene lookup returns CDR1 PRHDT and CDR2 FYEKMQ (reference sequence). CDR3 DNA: TGTGCCAGCAGCTTAGGGTCTAGCGGGAGCTACGAGCAGTACTTC. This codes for CASSLGSSGSYEQYF.

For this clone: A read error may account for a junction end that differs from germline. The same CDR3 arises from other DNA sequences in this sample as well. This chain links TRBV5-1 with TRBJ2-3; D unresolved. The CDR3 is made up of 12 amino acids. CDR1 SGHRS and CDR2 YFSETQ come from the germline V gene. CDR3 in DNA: TGCGCCAGCAGTTTGGGTGCAGATACGCAGTATTTT. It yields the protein CASSLGADTQYF.

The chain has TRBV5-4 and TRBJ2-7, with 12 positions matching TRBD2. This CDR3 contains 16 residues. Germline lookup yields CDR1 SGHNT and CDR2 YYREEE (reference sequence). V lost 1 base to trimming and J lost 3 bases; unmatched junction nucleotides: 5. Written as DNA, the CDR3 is TGTGCCAGCAGCTTGCCGACTAGCGGGAGCAACTACGAGCAGTACTTC. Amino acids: CASSLPTSGSNYEQYF.

For the CDR3, the DNA is TGTGCCAGCAGTGTCCAGGGACAGGGCTACGAGCAGTACTTC. Translated, it gives CASSVQGQGYEQYF. This chain uses TRBV6-1 with TRBJ2-5; 9 bases are shared with TRBD1. The end of the DNA fits TRBJ2-7 better, so the J call may be wrong. The germline V gene encodes CDR1 MNHNS and CDR2 SASEGT. The CDR3 contains 14 residues.

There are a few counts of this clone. CDR3 DNA: TGTGCCACCAGCAGAGGGGACTACAATGAGCAGTTCTTC. Amino acid sequence: CATSRGDYNEQFF. The rearrangement joins TRBV15 to TRBJ2-1; the D is unclear. Looked up from germline, CDR1 is LNHNV and CDR2 is YYDKDF (reference sequence). The V gene lost 1 base and the J gene lost 3 bases, with 4 bases spanning the gap. This CDR3 comprises 13 residues.

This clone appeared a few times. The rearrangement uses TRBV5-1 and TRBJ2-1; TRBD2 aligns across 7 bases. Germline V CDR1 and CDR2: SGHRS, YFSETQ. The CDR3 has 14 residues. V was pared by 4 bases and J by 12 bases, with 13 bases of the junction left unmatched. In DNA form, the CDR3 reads TGCGCCAGCAGCATACCCTCATCGGGACTATCGCAGTTCTTC. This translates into CASSIPSSGLSQFF.

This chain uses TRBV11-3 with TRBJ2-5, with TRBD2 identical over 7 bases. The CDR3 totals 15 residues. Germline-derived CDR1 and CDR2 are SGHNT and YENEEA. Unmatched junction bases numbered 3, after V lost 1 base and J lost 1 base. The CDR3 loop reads CASSLASGRQETQYF. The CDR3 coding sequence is TGTGCCAGCAGCTTAGCTAGCGGCCGCCAAGAGACCCAGTACTTC.

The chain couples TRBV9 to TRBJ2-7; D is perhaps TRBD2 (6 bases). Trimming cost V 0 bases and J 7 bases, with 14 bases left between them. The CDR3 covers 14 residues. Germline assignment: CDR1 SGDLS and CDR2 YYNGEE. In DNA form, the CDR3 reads TGTGCCAGCAGCGTAGACTCATGGGGGGAAGAGCAGTACTTC. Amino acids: CASSVDSWGEEQYF.

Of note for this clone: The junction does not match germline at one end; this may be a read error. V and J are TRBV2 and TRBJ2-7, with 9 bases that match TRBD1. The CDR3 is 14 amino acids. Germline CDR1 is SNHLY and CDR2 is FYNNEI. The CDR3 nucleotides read TGTGCCACCAGTCCGGGACAGGGCCCCCACGAGCAGTACTTC. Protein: CATSPGQGPHEQYF. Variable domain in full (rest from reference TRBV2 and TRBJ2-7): EPEVTQTPSHQVTQMGQEVILRCVPISNHLYFYWYRQILGQKVEFLVSFYNNEISEKSEIFDDQFSVERPDGSNFTLKIRSTKLEDSAMYFCATSPGQGPHEQYFGPGTRLTVT.

The CDR3 DNA reads TGTGCCAGCAGTAACAGGGGCGAGCAGTACTTC. It codes for CASSNRGEQYF. The chain joins TRBV7-6 to TRBJ2-7; 7 bases are a match to TRBD1. Losses at the gene ends were 6 bases for V and 6 bases for J; bases not matched to a gene: 2. The CDR3 has 11 amino acids. Germline values: CDR1 SGHVS, CDR2 FNYEAQ. Variable domain in full (rest from reference TRBV7-6 and TRBJ2-7): GAGVSQSPRYKVTKRGQDVALRCDPISGHVSLYWYRQALGQGPEFLTYFNYEAQQDKSGLPNDRFSAERPEGSISTLTIQRTEQRDSAMYRCASSNRGEQYFGPGTRLTVT.

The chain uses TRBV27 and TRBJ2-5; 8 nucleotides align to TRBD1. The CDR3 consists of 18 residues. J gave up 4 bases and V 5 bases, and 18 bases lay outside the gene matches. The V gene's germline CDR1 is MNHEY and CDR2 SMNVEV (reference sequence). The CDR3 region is CASSRVGTGGGERETQYF. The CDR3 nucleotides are TGTGCCAGCAGTCGAGTGGGGACAGGAGGCGGTGAGCGAGAGACCCAGTACTTC.

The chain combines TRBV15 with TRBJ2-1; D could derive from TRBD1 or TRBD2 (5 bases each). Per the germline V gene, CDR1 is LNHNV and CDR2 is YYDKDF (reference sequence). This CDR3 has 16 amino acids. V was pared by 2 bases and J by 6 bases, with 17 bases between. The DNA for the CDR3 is TGTGCCACCAGCAGATCCCGGGACCCCGCTCCCAATGAGCAGTTCTTC. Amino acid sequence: CATSRSRDPAPNEQFF. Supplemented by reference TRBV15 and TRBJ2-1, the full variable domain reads DAMVIQNPRYQVTQFGKPVTLSCSQTLNHNVMYWYQQKSSQAPKLLFHYYDKDFNNEADTPDNFQSRRPNTSFCFLDIRSPGLGDTAMYLCATSRSRDPAPNEQFFGPGTRLTVL.

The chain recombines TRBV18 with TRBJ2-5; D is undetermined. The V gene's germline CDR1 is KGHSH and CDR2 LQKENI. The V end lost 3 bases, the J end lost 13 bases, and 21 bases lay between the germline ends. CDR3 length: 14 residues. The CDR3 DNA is TGTGCCAGCTCACCTTATCTAAAGCCCGAGATGGGGTACTTC. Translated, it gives CASSPYLKPEMGYF.

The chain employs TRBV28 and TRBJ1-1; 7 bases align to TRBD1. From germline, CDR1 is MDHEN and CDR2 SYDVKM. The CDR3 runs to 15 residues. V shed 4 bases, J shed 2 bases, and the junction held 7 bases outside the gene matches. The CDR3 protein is CASSSAGTDNTEAFF. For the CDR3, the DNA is TGTGCCAGCAGTTCGGCCGGGACAGATAACACTGAAGCTTTCTTT.

The CDR3 sequence: CASSLSTGGGYTF. The CDR3 DNA reads TGTGCCAGCAGCTTGTCCACAGGGGGTGGCTACACCTTC. The chain is built from TRBV7-8 and TRBJ1-2; 8 bases match TRBD1. The length of the CDR3 is 13 residues. The germline V gene encodes CDR1 SGHVS and CDR2 FQNEAQ. V lost 3 bases to trimming and J lost 7 bases; unmatched junction nucleotides: 4.

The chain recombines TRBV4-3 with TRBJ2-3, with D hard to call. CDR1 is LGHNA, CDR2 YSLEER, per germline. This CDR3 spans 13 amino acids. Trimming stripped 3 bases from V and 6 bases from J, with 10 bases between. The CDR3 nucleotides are TGCGCCAGCAGCCATGACCTACAGGATACGCAGTATTTT. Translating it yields CASSHDLQDTQYF.

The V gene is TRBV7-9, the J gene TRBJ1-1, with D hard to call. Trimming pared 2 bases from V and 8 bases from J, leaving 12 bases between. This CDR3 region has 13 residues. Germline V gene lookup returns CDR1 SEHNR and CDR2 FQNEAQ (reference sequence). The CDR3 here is CASSLFALGEAFF. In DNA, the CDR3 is TGTGCCAGCAGCTTATTTGCCTTAGGGGAAGCTTTCTTT. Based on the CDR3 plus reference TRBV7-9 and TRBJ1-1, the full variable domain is DTGVSQNPRHKITKRGQNVTFRCDPISEHNRLYWYRQTLGQGPEFLTYFQNEAQLEKSRLLSDRFSAERPKGSFSTLEIQRTEQGDSAMYLCASSLFALGEAFFGQGTRLTVV.

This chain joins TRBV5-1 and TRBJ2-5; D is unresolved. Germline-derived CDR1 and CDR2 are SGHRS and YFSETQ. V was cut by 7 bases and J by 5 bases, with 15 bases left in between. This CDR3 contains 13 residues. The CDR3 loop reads CASSTGPGETQYF. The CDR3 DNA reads TGCGCCAGCTCGACCGGGCCCGGGGAGACCCAGTACTTC. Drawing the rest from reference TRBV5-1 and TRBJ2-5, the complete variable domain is KAGVTQTPRYLIKTRGQQVTLSCSPISGHRSVSWYQQTPGQGLQFLFEYFSETQRNKGNFPGRFSGRQFSNSRSEMNVSTLELGDSALYLCASSTGPGETQYFGPGTRLLVL.

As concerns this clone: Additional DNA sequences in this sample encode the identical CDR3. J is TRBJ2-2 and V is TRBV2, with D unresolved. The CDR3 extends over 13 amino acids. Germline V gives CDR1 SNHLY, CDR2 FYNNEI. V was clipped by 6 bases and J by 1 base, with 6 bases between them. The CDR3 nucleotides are TGTGCCAGCAGGGCAGGGAACACCGGGGAGCTGTTTTTT. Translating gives CASRAGNTGELFF.

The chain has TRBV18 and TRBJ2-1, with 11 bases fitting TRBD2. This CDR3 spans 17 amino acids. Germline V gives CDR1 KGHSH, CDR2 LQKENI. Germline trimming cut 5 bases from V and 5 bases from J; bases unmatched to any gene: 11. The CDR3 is CASSELSGTSGNNEQFF. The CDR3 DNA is TGTGCCAGCTCAGAACTTTCCGGGACTAGCGGAAACAATGAGCAGTTCTTC.

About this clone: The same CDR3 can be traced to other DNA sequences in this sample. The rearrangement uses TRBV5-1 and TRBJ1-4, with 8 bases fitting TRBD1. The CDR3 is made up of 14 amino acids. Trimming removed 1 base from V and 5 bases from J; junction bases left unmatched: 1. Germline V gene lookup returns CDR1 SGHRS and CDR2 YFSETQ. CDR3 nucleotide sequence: TGCGCCAGCAGCTTGCAGGGGGCGAATGAAAAACTGTTTTTT. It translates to CASSLQGANEKLFF.

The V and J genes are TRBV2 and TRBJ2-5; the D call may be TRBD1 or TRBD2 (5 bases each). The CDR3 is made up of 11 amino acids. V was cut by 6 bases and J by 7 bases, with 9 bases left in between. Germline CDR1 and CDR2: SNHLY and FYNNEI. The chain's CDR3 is CASRGRGTQYF. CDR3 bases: TGTGCCAGCAGGGGACGGGGGACCCAGTACTTC.

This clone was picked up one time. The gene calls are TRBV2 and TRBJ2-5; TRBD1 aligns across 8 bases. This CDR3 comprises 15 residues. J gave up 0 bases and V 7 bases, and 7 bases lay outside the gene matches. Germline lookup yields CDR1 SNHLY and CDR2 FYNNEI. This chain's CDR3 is CASTSQGGDQETQYF. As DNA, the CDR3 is TGTGCCAGCACCTCACAGGGGGGCGACCAAGAGACCCAGTACTTC.

In DNA form, the CDR3 reads TGTGCCAGCAGTTACCGGCCTTGGGAGACCCAGTACTTC. It yields the protein CASSYRPWETQYF. J is TRBJ2-5 and V is TRBV6-5; D ambiguous. Trimming pared 2 bases from V and 5 bases from J, leaving 9 bases between. The CDR3 runs to 13 residues. Germline lookup yields CDR1 MNHEY and CDR2 SVGAGI.

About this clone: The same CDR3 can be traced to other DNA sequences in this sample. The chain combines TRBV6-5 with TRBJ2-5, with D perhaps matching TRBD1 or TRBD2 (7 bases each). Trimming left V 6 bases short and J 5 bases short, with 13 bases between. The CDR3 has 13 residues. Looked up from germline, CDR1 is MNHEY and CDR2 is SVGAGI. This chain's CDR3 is CASSRQGGETQYF. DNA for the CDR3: TGTGCCAGCAGCCGACAGGGAGGGGAGACCCAGTACTTC.

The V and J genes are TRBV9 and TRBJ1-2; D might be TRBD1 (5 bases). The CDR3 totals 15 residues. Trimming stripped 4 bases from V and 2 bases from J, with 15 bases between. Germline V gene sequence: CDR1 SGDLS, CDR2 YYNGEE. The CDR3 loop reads CASSPQGRYNYGYTF. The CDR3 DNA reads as TGTGCCAGCAGCCCCCAGGGACGGTACAACTATGGCTACACCTTC.

CDR3 amino acids: CASSLMGGYGYTF. CDR3 nucleotide sequence: TGTGCCAGCAGTTTAATGGGAGGCTATGGCTACACCTTC. This rearrangement joins TRBV28 to TRBJ1-2; no definite D call. This CDR3 is 13 amino acids long. V lost 2 bases, J lost 4 bases, and 8 bases lay in between. The germline CDR1 and CDR2 sequences are MDHEN and SYDVKM.

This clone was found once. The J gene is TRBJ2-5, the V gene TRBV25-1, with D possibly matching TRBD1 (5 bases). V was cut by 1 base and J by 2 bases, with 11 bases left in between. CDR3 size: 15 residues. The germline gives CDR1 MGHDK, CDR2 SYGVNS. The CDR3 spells CASSEWGRAQETQYF. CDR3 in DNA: TGTGCCAGCAGTGAATGGGGCAGAGCACAAGAGACCCAGTACTTC.

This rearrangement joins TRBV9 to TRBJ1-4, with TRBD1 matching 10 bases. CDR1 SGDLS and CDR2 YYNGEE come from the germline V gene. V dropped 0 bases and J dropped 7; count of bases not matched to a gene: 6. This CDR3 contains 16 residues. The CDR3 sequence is CASSVAGGQGIEKLFF. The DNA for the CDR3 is TGTGCCAGCAGCGTAGCCGGGGGACAGGGGATTGAAAAACTGTTTTTT.

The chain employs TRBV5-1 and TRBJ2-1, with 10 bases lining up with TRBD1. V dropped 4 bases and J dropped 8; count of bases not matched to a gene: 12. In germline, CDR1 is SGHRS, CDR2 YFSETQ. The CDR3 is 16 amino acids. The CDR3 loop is CASSRQGAGAVHEQFF. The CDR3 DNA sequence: TGCGCCAGCAGCCGACAGGGGGCAGGGGCTGTGCATGAGCAGTTCTTC.